These 25 T cell receptor beta chains were sequenced from one sample in a study of OX40 agonist ivuxolimab in advanced cancers. Some clones are missing from TCRdb's copy, which holds only in-frame ones; the method was immunoSEQ multiplex PCR. Among 130,000 or so clones, over 85% were seen once, and the ten largest hold roughly 0.15%. Here the sequenced sample was CD4+ or CD8+ T cells sorted from blood, taken in a trial of the OX40 agonist ivuxolimab. The receptors stem from an adult with an advanced solid tumor such as melanoma, head and neck, liver or kidney cancer.

The chain links TRBV5-6 to TRBJ2-7; D is undetermined. The germline V and J ends were trimmed by 0 bases and 3 bases, with 7 bases remaining between them. CDR1 is SGHDT and CDR2 is YYEEEE in the germline V gene. The CDR3 spans 13 residues. CDR3 DNA: TGTGCCAGCAGCTTGGGCATCTACTACGAGCAGTACTTC. Protein sequence: CASSLGIYYEQYF.

The V and J genes are TRBV2 and TRBJ2-5; D unresolved. The germline V gene has CDR1 SNHLY and CDR2 FYNNEI. The CDR3 contains 13 residues. Trimming pared 3 bases from V and 1 base from J, leaving 6 bases between. In nucleotides, the CDR3 is TGTGCCAGCAGTGAGTTTCCCCAAGAGACCCAGTACTTC. Translating gives CASSEFPQETQYF.

The chain recombines TRBV4-3 with TRBJ2-2; D assignment may be TRBD1 or TRBD2 (9 bases each). The CDR3 is 19 residues long. Deletions cut 1 base from V and 3 bases from J, with 21 bases between. Germline assignment: CDR1 LGHNA and CDR2 YSLEER. CDR3 region: CASSQVGASGTGYTGELFF. CDR3 DNA: TGCGCCAGCAGCCAAGTTGGAGCTAGCGGGACAGGGTACACCGGGGAGCTGTTTTTT.

The rearrangement links TRBV28 to TRBJ1-2, with TRBD1 matching 12 bases. The CDR3 is 19 amino acids. Germline-derived CDR1 and CDR2 are MDHEN and SYDVKM. The V segment lost 4 bases and the J segment 7 bases; nucleotides outside the gene matches: 19. CDR3 region: CASSSPGSGTGGLSPGYTF. The CDR3 DNA reads as TGTGCCAGCAGTTCCCCGGGGTCCGGGACAGGGGGCTTGTCCCCTGGCTACACCTTC.

J is TRBJ1-3 and V is TRBV28; D possibly corresponds to TRBD1 (6 bases). The CDR3 has 12 residues. Germline V lookup: CDR1 MDHEN, CDR2 SYDVKM. The CDR3: CATYQGGNTIYF. The DNA of the CDR3 is TGTGCTACCTACCAGGGGGGAAACACCATATATTTT.

The genes are TRBV28 and TRBJ1-6; 7 bases map to TRBD1. Germline V gene sequence: CDR1 MDHEN, CDR2 SYDVKM. There are 14 residues in the CDR3. With V trimmed by 7 bases and J by 9 bases, 9 bases remained unmatched. The CDR3 is CASITGTVGSPLHF. CDR3 coding DNA: TGTGCCAGCATCACCGGGACAGTTGGTTCACCCCTCCACTTT.

The chain joins TRBV5-4 to TRBJ2-3; D might be TRBD1 (5 bases). Germline V gene sequence: CDR1 SGHNT, CDR2 YYREEE (reference sequence). V dropped 6 bases and J dropped 4 bases, with 12 bases sitting between them. This CDR3 region has 13 residues. CDR3 loop: CASTDQGSDTQYF. The CDR3 coding sequence is TGTGCCAGCACCGATCAGGGATCAGATACGCAGTATTTT.

This chain links TRBV11-3 with TRBJ1-6; unclear D gene. The CDR3 spans 13 residues. Per the germline V gene, CDR1 is SGHNT and CDR2 is YENEEA. Trimming cost V 2 bases and J 3 bases, with 2 bases left between them. In DNA form, the CDR3 reads TGTGCCAGCAGCTTACGCTATAATTCACCCCTCCACTTT. Its protein product is CASSLRYNSPLHF.

This clone was seen only once. This rearrangement joins TRBV27 to TRBJ1-2; 7 nucleotides line up with TRBD1. This CDR3 contains 16 residues. CDR1 and CDR2 (germline): MNHEY, SMNVEV (reference sequence). With V trimmed by 3 bases and J by 0 bases, 7 bases remained unmatched. The CDR3 sequence is CASSFVTGTSNYGYTF. The CDR3 DNA follows: TGTGCCAGCAGTTTCGTGACAGGGACCTCTAACTATGGCTACACCTTC.

This clone has just one count. The V and J genes are TRBV27 and TRBJ2-2; 7 positions agree with TRBD2. The J segment lost 4 bases and the V segment lost 3 bases, leaving 2 bases of the junction unmatched. Germline loops: CDR1 MNHEY, CDR2 SMNVEV (reference sequence). This CDR3 spans 14 amino acids. The CDR3 region has the DNA TGTGCCAGCAGTTTTGGGAGGGCCACCGGGGAGCTGTTTTTT. Translating gives CASSFGRATGELFF.

CDR3 sequence: CASSQDWRSSGGGGVTQYF. The CDR3 region has the DNA TGTGCCAGCAGCCAAGATTGGCGGTCTAGCGGGGGTGGTGGGGTTACGCAGTATTTT. The chain has TRBV4-2 and TRBJ2-3; 10 nucleotides line up with TRBD2. The CDR3 is made up of 19 amino acids. V lost 0 bases to trimming and J lost 8 bases; unmatched junction nucleotides: 17. Germline V gene sequence: CDR1 LGHNA, CDR2 YNFKEQ.

CDR3 loop: CASSFPRRRSLYSNQPQHF. The CDR3 DNA sequence: TGTGCCAGCAGCTTTCCCCGACGGAGATCTTTATATAGCAATCAGCCCCAGCATTTT. This sequence joins TRBV7-3 and TRBJ1-5; D is uncertain. V was trimmed by 3 bases and J by 0 bases, leaving 21 bases between them. CDR1 and CDR2 (germline): SGHTA, FQGTGA. The CDR3 is 19 residues long.

This rearrangement joins TRBV18 to TRBJ2-2; D unclear. The CDR3 runs 12 residues. Per the germline V gene, CDR1 is KGHSH and CDR2 is LQKENI. V dropped 5 bases and J dropped 3 bases, with 4 bases sitting between them. The DNA for the CDR3 is TGTGCCAGCTCAGGATACACCGGGGAGCTGTTTTTT. It encodes CASSGYTGELFF. Supplemented by reference TRBV18 and TRBJ2-2, the full variable domain reads NAGVMQNPRHLVRRRGQEARLRCSPMKGHSHVYWYRQLPEEGLKFMVYLQKENIIDESGMPKERFSAEFPKEGPSILRIQQVVRGDSAAYFCASSGYTGELFFGEGSRLTVL.

The V call is TRBV28, the J call TRBJ2-2, with 9 bases matching TRBD2. CDR3 length equals 15 residues. The germline V gene encodes CDR1 MDHEN and CDR2 SYDVKM. V lost 5 bases to trimming and J lost 6 bases; unmatched junction nucleotides: 7. CDR3: CASSKPSGVSGELFF. The CDR3 bases are TGTGCCAGCAGTAAACCTAGCGGGGTGTCCGGGGAGCTGTTTTTT.

This rearrangement joins TRBV27 to TRBJ1-2, with 7 bases lining up with TRBD1. The CDR3 has 17 residues. The germline V gene has CDR1 MNHEY and CDR2 SMNVEV (reference sequence). Trimming cost V 8 bases and J 2 bases; bases outside gene matches: 17. The chain's CDR3 is CASFNLSPTGKNYGYTF. Written as DNA, the CDR3 is TGTGCCAGCTTCAATCTGTCGCCGACAGGGAAGAACTATGGCTACACCTTC.

The genes are TRBV5-6 and TRBJ2-3; D unclear. Germline V CDR1 and CDR2: SGHDT, YYEEEE. The CDR3 runs 14 residues. Trimming shortened V by 4 bases and J by 4 bases, and 13 bases separated the two germline ends. The CDR3 loop reads CASSIPPVADTQYF. The DNA of the CDR3 is TGTGCCAGCAGCATCCCCCCAGTTGCAGATACGCAGTATTTT. Full variable domain (remainder filled in from reference TRBV5-6 and TRBJ2-3): DAGVTQSPTHLIKTRGQQVTLRCSPKSGHDTVSWYQQALGQGPQFIFQYYEEEERQRGNFPDRFSGHQFPNYSSELNVNALLLGDSALYLCASSIPPVADTQYFGPGTRLTVL.

This rearrangement joins TRBV2 to TRBJ1-2; 10 nucleotides align to TRBD1. This CDR3 contains 12 residues. V shed 4 bases and J 9 bases; nucleotides not matched to a gene: 2. Germline V gene sequence: CDR1 SNHLY, CDR2 FYNNEI. The CDR3: CASSGDRGSYTF. CDR3 in DNA: TGTGCCAGCAGTGGGGACAGGGGAAGCTACACCTTC.

V usage is TRBV5-5 and J usage is TRBJ2-1, with a possible D match to TRBD1 (5 bases). The V gene's germline CDR1 is SGHKS and CDR2 YYEKEE (reference sequence). There are 15 residues in the CDR3. The V gene lost 5 bases and the J gene lost 4 bases, with 16 bases spanning the gap. For the CDR3, the DNA is TGTGCCAGCAGTCATGACAGTTTTATTTACAATGAGCAGTTCTTC. This sequence encodes CASSHDSFIYNEQFF.

The chain links TRBV6-5 to TRBJ2-7, with D tentatively TRBD1 or TRBD2 (5 bases each). The CDR3 length is 14 residues. Looked up from germline, CDR1 is MNHEY and CDR2 is SVGAGI. Trimming took 0 bases from V and 4 from J, leaving 10 bases between them. CDR3 bases: TGTGCCAGCAGTTACTCGAGGGGATCATACGAGCAGTACTTC. It translates to CASSYSRGSYEQYF.

The chain employs TRBV7-6 and TRBJ2-2; 16 nucleotides match TRBD2. The CDR3 loop spans 20 amino acids. Looked up from germline, CDR1 is SGHVS and CDR2 is FNYEAQ. After removal of 6 bases from V and 2 bases from J, the junction contained 12 bases not matched to a gene. The CDR3 reads CASSRQAGLAGGPNTGELFF. The CDR3 DNA follows: TGTGCCAGCAGTCGACAAGCGGGACTAGCGGGGGGGCCCAACACCGGGGAGCTGTTTTTT. The whole variable domain, remainder taken from reference TRBV7-6 and TRBJ2-2, is GAGVSQSPRYKVTKRGQDVALRCDPISGHVSLYWYRQALGQGPEFLTYFNYEAQQDKSGLPNDRFSAERPEGSISTLTIQRTEQRDSAMYRCASSRQAGLAGGPNTGELFFGEGSRLTVL.

The gene calls are TRBV6-6 and TRBJ2-7; possible D gene TRBD2, 6 bases. The length of the CDR3 is 14 residues. V shed 6 bases and J shed 0 bases, with 12 bases lying between them. Germline loops: CDR1 MNHNY, CDR2 SVGAGI (reference sequence). CDR3 protein: CASRVRGNSYEQYF. In DNA, the CDR3 is TGTGCCAGCAGGGTCCGGGGGAACTCCTACGAGCAGTACTTC.

The chain employs TRBV20-1 and TRBJ1-1, with D tentatively TRBD1 (6 bases). The CDR3 is 11 residues long. The V gene lost 4 bases and the J gene lost 4 bases, with 7 bases spanning the gap. Germline assignment: CDR1 DFQATT and CDR2 SNEGSKA (reference sequence). CDR3 nucleotide sequence: TGCAGTGCTAACAGGGTCACTGAAGCTTTCTTT. It yields the protein CSANRVTEAFF.

The rearrangement links TRBV15 to TRBJ1-3; D is ambiguous. Trimming cost V 0 bases and J 1 base, with 10 bases left between them. CDR1 and CDR2 from the germline V gene are LNHNV and YYDKDF (reference sequence). CDR3 size: 16 residues. The CDR3: CATSRDRRVSGNTIYF. CDR3 DNA sequence: TGTGCCACCAGCAGAGATCGGCGGGTGTCTGGAAACACCATATATTTT.

The chain uses TRBV7-8 and TRBJ1-1, with 7 bases matching TRBD1. CDR3 size: 14 residues. V lost 0 bases, J lost 6 bases, and 4 bases stayed unmatched. Germline loops: CDR1 SGHVS, CDR2 FQNEAQ. CDR3 residues: CASSLAQGVAEAFF. The CDR3 DNA reads TGTGCCAGCAGCTTAGCCCAGGGGGTCGCTGAAGCTTTCTTT.

The chain is built from TRBV19 and TRBJ1-5; D remains ambiguous. The CDR3 totals 14 residues. Between the trimmed V and J ends, which lost 3 bases and 1 base, there was a span of 7 bases. Looked up from germline, CDR1 is LNHDA and CDR2 is SQIVND (reference sequence). The CDR3 region has the DNA TGTGCCAGTAGTATCGGACCGAGCAATCAGCCCCAGCATTTT. Protein product: CASSIGPSNQPQHF.